Listed here are 8 T cell receptor beta chains from one sample, sequenced in a study of CD8 T cells in ankylosing spondylitis. In TCRdb, the 5' RACE reads were re-called with MiXCR into one record per CDR3 protein. The table lists some 140,000 distinct CDR3 sequences, about 8% of them singletons. Input material: synovial fluid, either unsorted or a sorted T cell fraction (not recorded which). Receptor source: a male donor with ankylosing spondylitis.

The chain has TRBV11-1 and TRBJ1-1; the match to TRBD1 covers 9 bases. V shed 5 bases and J 4 bases; nucleotides not matched to a gene: 5. This CDR3 is 14 amino acids long. Germline lookup yields CDR1 SGHAT and CDR2 FQDESV (reference sequence). CDR3 DNA sequence: TGTGCCAGCAGCCCGGGACAGGGAGGCACTGAAGCTTTCTTT. It specifies CASSPGQGGTEAFF.

On this clonotype itself: Mismatch with germline at one junction end may stem from a read error. The chain is built from TRBV4-3 and TRBJ2-3, with unresolved D. Germline assignment: CDR1 LGHNA and CDR2 YSLEER. The CDR3 sequence is 18 residues long. The CDR3 region has the DNA TGCGCCAGTAGCCAAGGAATTTGGGCACTTGGAAGAACAGATACGCAGTATTTT. Translating gives CASSQGIWALGRTDTQYF.

In its sample, this clonotype was seen a few times. The V call is TRBV2, the J call TRBJ1-1; D perhaps matches TRBD1 (5 bases). This CDR3 comprises 13 residues. Germline values: CDR1 SNHLY, CDR2 FYNNEI. Trimming stripped 6 bases from V and 5 bases from J, with 13 bases between. This CDR3 reads CASRSQGLTEAFF. CDR3 coding DNA: TGTGCCAGCAGAAGTCAGGGTCTTACTGAAGCTTTCTTT.

V is TRBV10-3 and J is TRBJ2-7, with 13 bases aligning to TRBD2. V lost 10 bases and J lost 4; bases outside the gene matches: 4. CDR3 length: 13 amino acids. Per the germline V gene, CDR1 is ENHRY and CDR2 is SYGVKD. The CDR3: CATGTSGKYEQYF. In DNA form, the CDR3 reads TGTGCCACCGGGACTAGCGGGAAGTACGAGCAGTACTTC.

This chain joins TRBV11-2 and TRBJ2-1; no firm D call. The germline CDR1 and CDR2 sequences are SGHAT and FQNNGV. V was pared by 1 base and J by 7 bases, with 8 bases between. The CDR3 has 13 amino acids. CDR3 loop: CASSLGPLNEQFF. In DNA, the CDR3 is TGTGCCAGCAGCTTAGGACCTCTAAATGAGCAGTTCTTC.

This clonotype was recorded a few times. The chain joins TRBV9 to TRBJ2-7; D is unresolved. V lost 0 bases to trimming and J lost 2 bases, with 9 bases between them. This CDR3 has 14 residues. Per germline, CDR1 SGDLS and CDR2 YYNGEE. The CDR3 sequence: CASSVVPETYEQYF. CDR3 DNA: TGTGCCAGCAGCGTAGTTCCGGAAACCTACGAGCAGTACTTC.

This clonotype was seen many times. V and J are TRBV5-1 and TRBJ2-7; 7 bases agree with TRBD2. CDR3 size: 14 residues. Losses at the gene ends were 1 base for V and 3 bases for J; bases not matched to a gene: 4. Germline V gene data show CDR1 as SGHRS and CDR2 as YFSETQ. CDR3 region: CASSLTASGYEQYF. DNA of the CDR3: TGCGCCAGCAGCTTGACGGCTAGCGGCTACGAGCAGTACTTC.

This clonotype was found many times. The gene calls are TRBV29-1 and TRBJ1-1, with a tentative D call TRBD1 (6 bases). This CDR3 is 12 amino acids long. V was pared by 7 bases and J by 0 bases, with 9 bases between. The V gene's germline CDR1 is SQVTM and CDR2 ANQGSEA. Here the CDR3 reads CSGGQMNTEAFF. CDR3 bases: TGCAGCGGAGGACAGATGAACACTGAAGCTTTCTTT. Combining the CDR3 with reference TRBV29-1 and TRBJ1-1 gives the whole variable domain SAVISQKPSRDICQRGTSLTIQCQVDSQVTMMFWYRQQPGQSLTLIATANQGSEATYESGFVIDKFPISRPNLTFSTLTVSNMSPEDSSIYLCSGGQMNTEAFFGQGTRLTVV.